This entry is about one TCR beta chain. Its antigen is currently unknown. Assay: immunoSEQ multiplex PCR; the TCRdb copy retains only in-frame clones and omits some. The sample has approximately 480,000 clones; around nine tenths are singletons. CDR3 length: 14 amino acids. V shed 5 bases and J shed 0 bases, with 7 bases lying between them. Germline-derived CDR1 and CDR2 are SNHLY and FYNNEI. Treatment: some 19 received Ad26.COV2.S at low or high dose, single or two shots; roughly five received placebo; per-sample allocation not given. Day 63 after the first injection of vaccine or placebo was the sampling time. This Boston cohort included adults aged 18-55 years. The data belong to a study of Ad26.COV2.S vaccination and SARS-CoV-2 variants. At the level of the study: Ad26.COV2.S shots went into the muscle once or twice, 56 days apart. General study points: People who got the vaccine had more spike-specific TCR breadth than people who got placebo.

The sample in question was peripheral blood, obtained in a trial of Ad26.COV2.S vaccine versus placebo. The origin of this receptor is a person aged 18-60 years who received the Ad26.COV2.S COVID-19 vaccine or a placebo. This rearrangement joins TRBV2 to TRBJ1-4, with D hard to call. The CDR3 DNA follows: TGTGCCAGCAGTTCACAAGCAACTAATGAAAAACTGTTTTTT. Translation: CASSSQATNEKLFF.